The 27 T cell receptor beta chains in this list originate from one sample, sequenced in a study of cytomegalovirus exposure and HLA in healthy donors. A multiplex PCR was run with 60 Vbeta primers and 13 Jbeta primers. Method: immunoSEQ multiplex PCR; TCRdb's copy keeps in-frame clones and lacks some. Reported are about 52,000 clones; the ten largest clones contain roughly 12%. The source material was PBMCs. These receptors all stem from a woman aged 55-69 years in good health and CMV-seropositive.

This rearrangement joins TRBV7-9 to TRBJ2-1; tentative D call: TRBD2 (6 bases). Germline loops: CDR1 SEHNR, CDR2 FQNEAQ (reference sequence). The CDR3 loop spans 14 amino acids. The germline V and J ends were trimmed by 3 bases and 0 bases, with 6 bases remaining between them. The DNA for the CDR3 is TGTGCCAGCAGCTTCGGGAGCTCCTACAATGAGCAGTTCTTC. It translates to CASSFGSSYNEQFF.

The genes are TRBV9 and TRBJ1-4; D may be TRBD1 (5 bases). The germline V gene encodes CDR1 SGDLS and CDR2 YYNGEE. V was pared by 0 bases and J by 1 base, with 7 bases between. The CDR3 extends over 15 amino acids. The CDR3 loop is CASSVGTLTNEKLFF. The CDR3, as DNA: TGTGCCAGCAGCGTAGGGACACTAACTAATGAAAAACTGTTTTTT.

V usage is TRBV2 and J usage is TRBJ1-6; D is unclear. The ends were cut back, 4 bases at V and 14 bases at J, with 9 bases in the middle. Germline V gene lookup returns CDR1 SNHLY and CDR2 FYNNEI. The CDR3 is 11 amino acids. CDR3 loop: CASSVGGSLHF. The CDR3 DNA reads TGTGCCAGCAGTGTAGGCGGGTCCCTCCACTTT.

CDR3 sequence reads: CASSNTGGYEQYF. DNA for the CDR3: TGTGCCAGCAGCAATACAGGGGGCTACGAGCAGTACTTC. This sequence joins TRBV9 and TRBJ2-7; 8 nucleotides match TRBD1. CDR3 length equals 13 residues. Germline V lookup: CDR1 SGDLS, CDR2 YYNGEE. Unmatched junction bases numbered 3, after V lost 4 bases and J lost 3 bases. The entire variable domain, with the rest obtained from reference TRBV9 and TRBJ2-7, is as follows: DSGVTQTPKHLITATGQRVTLRCSPRSGDLSVYWYQQSLDQGLQFLIQYYNGEERAKGNILERFSAQQFPDLHSELNLSSLELGDSALYFCASSNTGGYEQYFGPGTRLTVT.

V usage is TRBV10-2 and J usage is TRBJ1-6; D is perhaps TRBD1 (5 bases). Trimming stripped 4 bases from V and 0 bases from J, with 10 bases between. CDR1 and CDR2 from the germline V gene are WSHSY and SAAADI. The CDR3 extends over 16 amino acids. The CDR3 nucleotides are TGCGCCAGCAGTGCCGACAGAAGCTCCTATAATTCACCCCTCCACTTT. Amino acid sequence: CASSADRSSYNSPLHF.

This clone is deemed medium-sized (0.01 to 0.1%) by its frequency. The chain uses TRBV5-1 and TRBJ2-1, with 11 bases that match TRBD2. V trimming: 3 bases; J trimming: 2 bases; junction bases outside the gene matches: 1. The CDR3 covers 15 residues. Germline values: CDR1 SGHRS, CDR2 YFSETQ. As DNA, the CDR3 is TGCGCCAGCAGCTCGACTAGCGGGGCCTACAATGAGCAGTTCTTC. Protein: CASSSTSGAYNEQFF.

In regard to this clone: Likely a read error: the CDR3 ends without its conserved phenylalanine or tryptophan. The chain couples TRBV6-6 to TRBJ1-5, with a possible D match to TRBD1 (5 bases). Germline lookup yields CDR1 MNHNY and CDR2 SVGAGI (reference sequence). Trimming took off 6 bases at V and 0 bases at J, with 15 bases between the two ends. This CDR3 has 16 amino acids. CDR3 in amino acids: CASSRSLGGSNQPQHL. CDR3 in DNA: TGTGCCAGCAGCAGGAGCCTCGGGGGTAGCAATCAGCCCCAGCATCTT.

V and J are TRBV5-6 and TRBJ1-2, with D possibly matching TRBD1 (5 bases). Trimming left V 4 bases short and J 3 bases short, with 13 bases between. Per the germline V gene, CDR1 is SGHDT and CDR2 is YYEEEE. The CDR3 totals 14 residues. CDR3 loop: CASSRGTVHYGYTF. The CDR3, as DNA: TGTGCCAGCAGCCGGGGGACGGTCCACTATGGCTACACCTTC. Filled out from reference TRBV5-6 and TRBJ1-2, the complete variable domain reads DAGVTQSPTHLIKTRGQQVTLRCSPKSGHDTVSWYQQALGQGPQFIFQYYEEEERQRGNFPDRFSGHQFPNYSSELNVNALLLGDSALYLCASSRGTVHYGYTFGSGTRLTVV.

The chain joins TRBV5-4 to TRBJ1-2, with 8 bases aligning to TRBD1. The V and J ends lost 3 bases and 3 bases, in that order; junction bases with no gene match: 4. This CDR3 spans 14 amino acids. From germline, CDR1 is SGHNT and CDR2 YYREEE (reference sequence). As DNA, the CDR3 is TGTGCCAGCAGCTGGACAGGGTCTGACTATGGCTACACCTTC. It is translated as CASSWTGSDYGYTF.

The rearrangement uses TRBV11-2 and TRBJ1-2; 7 nucleotides match TRBD1. The CDR3 extends over 18 amino acids. CDR1 is SGHAT and CDR2 is FQNNGV in the germline V gene. Trimming took 5 bases from V and 8 from J; bases not matched to a gene: 23. The CDR3 is CASSPVPGQPALSGGYTF. CDR3 DNA: TGTGCCAGCAGCCCAGTCCCGGGACAGCCGGCCTTATCAGGAGGCTACACCTTC. Filled out from reference TRBV11-2 and TRBJ1-2, the complete variable domain reads EAGVAQSPRYKIIEKRQSVAFWCNPISGHATLYWYQQILGQGPKLLIQFQNNGVVDDSQLPKDRFSAERLKGVDSTLKIQPAKLEDSAVYLCASSPVPGQPALSGGYTFGSGTRLTVV.

As regards this clone: One end of the junction varies from germline; a read error may be responsible. The chain is built from TRBV5-6 and TRBJ1-5; TRBD1 matches at 8 bases. Germline assignment: CDR1 SGHDT and CDR2 YYEEEE. The CDR3 runs to 16 residues. The CDR3 here is CASSWGGQGLNQHQHF. The CDR3 DNA reads as TGTGCCAGCAGCTGGGGAGGACAGGGTCTCAATCAGCACCAGCATTTT.

The gene calls are TRBV9 and TRBJ1-6; 7 bases match TRBD1. This CDR3 contains 15 residues. Germline V lookup: CDR1 SGDLS, CDR2 YYNGEE. The V gene end was trimmed by 4 bases and the J gene end by 9 bases; junction bases not matched to a gene: 10. CDR3 sequence reads: CASSLRQGAGSPLHF. The CDR3 nucleotides read TGTGCCAGCAGCCTTCGACAGGGTGCGGGTTCACCCCTCCACTTT. Full variable domain (remainder filled in from reference TRBV9 and TRBJ1-6): DSGVTQTPKHLITATGQRVTLRCSPRSGDLSVYWYQQSLDQGLQFLIQYYNGEERAKGNILERFSAQQFPDLHSELNLSSLELGDSALYFCASSLRQGAGSPLHFGNGTRLTVT.

The chain has TRBV19 and TRBJ2-5; 8 positions agree with TRBD1. Trimming at V came to 8 bases and at J to 1 base, leaving 3 bases not matched to a gene. The CDR3 is made up of 13 amino acids. CDR1 is LNHDA, CDR2 SQIVND, per germline (reference sequence). The CDR3 DNA is TGTGCCAGTGGGGACAGGCTCCAAGAGACCCAGTACTTC. As protein: CASGDRLQETQYF.

The rearrangement uses TRBV21-1 and TRBJ1-1. TRBV21-1 is recorded as a pseudogene. The CDR3 runs 14 residues. CDR3 in DNA: TGTGCCAGCAGCCCAGGGCAGGGAGGGACTGAAGCTTTCTTT. Translating gives CASSPGQGGTEAFF.

CDR3 residues: CASSSGTSGGFGNEQFF. CDR3 in DNA: TGTGCCAGCAGTTCCGGGACTAGCGGGGGGTTTGGCAATGAGCAGTTCTTC. The chain has TRBV28 and TRBJ2-1, with 15 nucleotides matching TRBD2. The CDR3 length is 17 residues. J lost 6 bases, V lost 4 bases, and 7 bases had no gene match. Per germline, CDR1 MDHEN and CDR2 SYDVKM.

The rearrangement uses TRBV7-8 and TRBJ1-1, with a weak D call TRBD1 (5 bases). The germline V gene has CDR1 SGHVS and CDR2 FQNEAQ. The CDR3 spans 15 residues. V shed 2 bases and J shed 4 bases, with 14 bases lying between them. DNA for the CDR3: TGTGCCAGCAGCTTAATCCCAGGGTCGGGCACTGAAGCTTTCTTT. Translation: CASSLIPGSGTEAFF.

The chain joins TRBV6-5 to TRBJ1-2, with 8 bases lining up with TRBD1. Unmatched junction bases numbered 9, after V lost 2 bases and J lost 7 bases. Germline values: CDR1 MNHEY, CDR2 SVGAGI. The CDR3 runs to 15 residues. The CDR3: CASSYGQGFGGGYTF. In nucleotides, the CDR3 is TGTGCCAGCAGTTACGGACAGGGCTTTGGAGGTGGCTACACCTTC.

About this clone itself: Other DNA sequences in the sample encode the same CDR3. This chain joins TRBV6-5 and TRBJ2-7; 7 bases map to TRBD2. CDR1 and CDR2 (germline): MNHEY, SVGAGI. Germline trimming cut 0 bases from V and 7 bases from J; bases unmatched to any gene: 9. There are 15 residues in the CDR3. The CDR3 DNA is TGTGCCAGCAGTTACTCAGAGCAGCGGGGCTATGAGCAGTACTTC. It translates to CASSYSEQRGYEQYF.

The rearrangement uses TRBV10-3 and TRBJ2-2; TRBD1 aligns across 7 bases. This CDR3 is built from 15 residues. The trim removed 0 bases at V and 4 bases at J, leaving 2 bases unmatched. Germline CDR1 is ENHRY and CDR2 is SYGVKD. The CDR3 loop is CAISESGQSTGELFF. The CDR3 region has the DNA TGTGCCATCAGTGAGTCGGGACAGTCCACCGGGGAGCTGTTTTTT.

The chain couples TRBV19 to TRBJ2-3; 7 nucleotides agree with TRBD1. Trimming at V came to 0 bases and at J to 3 bases, leaving 3 bases not matched to a gene. Germline-derived CDR1 and CDR2 are LNHDA and SQIVND (reference sequence). The CDR3 spans 15 residues. The DNA for the CDR3 is TGTGCCAGTAGTATAGATGGGACAGAGACAGATACGCAGTATTTT. Translated, it gives CASSIDGTETDTQYF.

V usage is TRBV5-1 and J usage is TRBJ1-1; D perhaps matches TRBD1 (5 bases). CDR1 and CDR2 from the germline V gene are SGHRS and YFSETQ. The CDR3 spans 12 residues. V lost 1 base and J lost 8, with 9 bases in between. CDR3 coding DNA: TGCGCCAGCAGCTTGTCGGGGGGGGAAGCTTTCTTT. It encodes CASSLSGGEAFF.

As to this clone: The junction departs from germline at one end; a sequencing error may be responsible. The chain has TRBV7-7 and TRBJ1-1; D is perhaps TRBD1 (5 bases). Germline CDR1 reads SSHAT; CDR2 reads FNYEAQ (reference sequence). The CDR3 extends over 16 amino acids. CDR3 in amino acids: CASSWPEWGEDTEAFF. For the CDR3, the DNA is TGTGCTAGCAGCTGGCCAGAATGGGGCGAGGACACTGAAGCTTTCTTT.

For the CDR3, the DNA is TGTGCCAGCACCCCTGGGACAGGGGAGAACTATGGCTACACCTTC. Amino acids: CASTPGTGENYGYTF. This chain links TRBV6-5 with TRBJ1-2, with TRBD1 matching 10 bases. CDR1 is MNHEY, CDR2 SVGAGI, per germline. Unmatched junction bases numbered 7, after V lost 7 bases and J lost 2 bases. This CDR3 contains 15 residues.

The V call is TRBV13, the J call TRBJ1-1, with no clear D. In germline, CDR1 is PRHDT, CDR2 FYEKMQ (reference sequence). This CDR3 comprises 13 residues. Trimming stripped 7 bases from V and 2 bases from J, with 11 bases between. CDR3 sequence: CASKEGDNTEAFF. DNA for the CDR3: TGTGCCAGCAAGGAGGGCGATAACACTGAAGCTTTCTTT.

V and J are TRBV13 and TRBJ1-2, with 9 bases fitting TRBD1. V shed 2 bases, J shed 8 bases, and the junction held 3 bases outside the gene matches. The germline CDR1 and CDR2 sequences are PRHDT and FYEKMQ (reference sequence). The CDR3 loop spans 13 amino acids. CDR3: CASSLRQGEGYTF. CDR3 DNA: TGTGCCAGCAGCTTAAGACAGGGGGAAGGCTACACCTTC.

V gene TRBV7-9 combines with J gene TRBJ1-2; possibly TRBD1 for D (5 bases). The V end lost 5 bases, the J end lost 7 bases, and 29 bases lay between the germline ends. CDR3 length equals 18 residues. Germline CDR1 SEHNR, CDR2 FQNEAQ (reference sequence). CDR3 residues: CASSPGHPQILGGSGYTF. For the CDR3, the DNA is TGTGCCAGCAGCCCCGGTCATCCTCAAATATTGGGGGGTAGTGGCTACACCTTC.

The gene calls are TRBV5-1 and TRBJ2-3; TRBD2 aligns across 12 bases. V lost 2 bases to trimming and J lost 5 bases; unmatched junction nucleotides: 12. This CDR3 has 18 amino acids. Germline V gives CDR1 SGHRS, CDR2 YFSETQ. CDR3 region: CASSFGSLAGGRGDTQYF. CDR3 sequence (DNA): TGCGCCAGCAGCTTTGGTTCACTAGCGGGGGGCAGGGGAGATACGCAGTATTTT.